This T cell receptor beta chain is drawn from a study of blood T cell repertoires in COVID-19. Study at large: The United States, Italy and Spain provided the acute and convalescent COVID-19 samples.

Profiling relied on immunoSEQ multiplex PCR, and the TCRdb table lists in-frame clones only, not all of them. Of approximately 140,000 clones in the sample, about 86% were seen once. V shed 0 bases, J shed 4 bases, and the junction held 4 bases outside the gene matches. The CDR3 runs 14 residues. Germline V gene data show CDR1 as SQVTM and CDR2 as ANQGSEA. The chain joins TRBV29-1 to TRBJ1-2; 8 nucleotides align to TRBD1. The receptor was derived from a man in his 70s with acute or convalescent COVID-19. The specimen was peripheral blood. The CDR3 protein is CSVEDRDRTYGYTF. CDR3 nucleotide sequence: TGCAGCGTTGAAGATAGGGACAGGACCTATGGCTACACCTTC.